This T cell receptor (beta chain) was retrieved from a study of blood T cell repertoires in COVID-19. Germline V gene lookup returns CDR1 KGHSH and CDR2 LQKENI. This CDR3 region has 15 residues. V dropped 1 base and J dropped 1 base, with 9 bases sitting between them. The method was immunoSEQ multiplex PCR; TCRdb's version includes in-frame clones alone and lacks a portion of them. The table includes over 150,000 clones, 80% to 90% detected once. The sample comprised peripheral blood. The J gene is TRBJ2-3, the V gene TRBV18, with D perhaps TRBD2 (6 bases). This clonotype was obtained from a man aged 45-60 years with active or convalescent COVID-19. Here the CDR3 reads CASSPRGDRTDTQYF. The CDR3 DNA reads as TGTGCCAGCTCACCACGGGGGGATCGCACAGATACGCAGTATTTT.